The rows below give T cell receptor beta chains drawn from one sample of a study of PD-1 blockade in classical Hodgkin lymphoma. The assay was immunoSEQ multiplex PCR, and TCRdb's table has in-frame clones only and misses some. The sample includes roughly 77,000 clones, roughly 92% of them seen just once. Input material: peripheral blood mononuclear cells (PBMCs). The source of these receptors is a human donor with classical Hodgkin lymphoma. Both conserved end residues are part of each CDR3. A D gene is named only where the DNA matches it firmly. The size field is filled for only some rows; it gives once, few, many or a size class.

j_gene: TRBJ1-1; abundance: .; d_gene: TRBD1; v_gene: TRBV9; CDR3aa: CASSQGQINTEAFF; CDR3nt: TGTGCCAGCAGTCAGGGACAGATTAACACTGAAGCTTTCTTT
j_gene: TRBJ1-2; abundance: once; d_gene: .; v_gene: TRBV11-2; CDR3aa: CASSLDRQSRGYTF; CDR3nt: TGTGCCAGCAGCTTAGATCGACAGTCTAGAGGCTACACCTTC
j_gene: TRBJ1-2; abundance: .; d_gene: TRBD1; v_gene: TRBV6-1; CDR3aa: CASSDRDRVVPNNYGYTF; CDR3nt: TGTGCCAGCAGTGACCGGGACAGGGTCGTTCCGAACAACTATGGCTACACCTTC
j_gene: TRBJ2-2; abundance: .; d_gene: .; v_gene: TRBV6-6; CDR3aa: CASNRSPGELFF; CDR3nt: TGTGCCAGCAACCGAAGTCCCGGGGAGCTGTTTTTT
j_gene: TRBJ1-2; abundance: .; d_gene: .; v_gene: TRBV30; CDR3aa: CAWSGGFDYGYTF; CDR3nt: TGTGCCTGGAGTGGAGGGTTCGACTATGGCTACACCTTC
j_gene: TRBJ2-5; abundance: .; d_gene: .; v_gene: TRBV6-5; CDR3aa: CASSLWSREETQYF; CDR3nt: TGTGCCAGCAGTTTGTGGTCTAGAGAAGAGACCCAGTACTTC
j_gene: TRBJ2-5; abundance: .; d_gene: .; v_gene: TRBV5-1; CDR3aa: CASSLNPRGLETQYF; CDR3nt: TGCGCCAGCAGCTTGAACCCACGGGGGTTAGAGACCCAGTACTTC
j_gene: TRBJ2-7; abundance: .; d_gene: .; v_gene: TRBV7-2; CDR3aa: CASSSRDGVYEQYF; CDR3nt: TGTGCCAGCAGCTCCCGGGACGGTGTCTACGAGCAGTACTTC
j_gene: TRBJ2-7; abundance: .; d_gene: .; v_gene: TRBV27; CDR3aa: CASKRGWGGAYEQYF; CDR3nt: TGTGCCAGCAAGAGGGGGTGGGGGGGAGCCTACGAGCAGTACTTC
j_gene: TRBJ1-1; abundance: .; d_gene: .; v_gene: TRBV2; CDR3aa: CASSENARNTEAFF; CDR3nt: TGTGCCAGCAGTGAGAATGCAAGGAACACTGAAGCTTTCTTT
j_gene: TRBJ1-1; abundance: .; d_gene: .; v_gene: TRBV18; CDR3aa: CATGLRSDGTEAFF; CDR3nt: TGTGCCACCGGTCTTCGCAGTGATGGGACTGAAGCTTTCTTT
j_gene: TRBJ2-3; abundance: once; d_gene: .; v_gene: TRBV18; CDR3aa: CASSPTSESTDTQYF; CDR3nt: TGTGCCAGCTCACCCACCTCAGAGAGCACAGATACGCAGTATTTT
j_gene: TRBJ2-5; abundance: .; d_gene: TRBD1; v_gene: TRBV7-3; CDR3aa: CASSRQGRETQYF; CDR3nt: TGTGCCAGCAGCAGACAGGGAAGGGAGACCCAGTACTTC
j_gene: TRBJ2-7; abundance: .; d_gene: .; v_gene: TRBV6-1; CDR3aa: CASSGWGGAIAYEQYF; CDR3nt: TGTGCCAGCAGTGGCTGGGGGGGGGCAATAGCCTACGAGCAGTACTTC
j_gene: TRBJ1-2; abundance: .; d_gene: TRBD1; v_gene: TRBV28; CDR3aa: CASSYAGGYGYTF; CDR3nt: TGTGCCAGCAGTTACGCAGGGGGATATGGCTACACCTTC
j_gene: TRBJ2-1; abundance: .; d_gene: TRBD2; v_gene: TRBV11-2; CDR3aa: CASSVLAGGYNEQFF; CDR3nt: TGTGCCAGCAGCGTACTAGCGGGAGGCTACAATGAGCAGTTCTTC
j_gene: TRBJ1-1; abundance: .; d_gene: .; v_gene: TRBV6-1; CDR3aa: CASSEDWTSEAFF; CDR3nt: TGTGCCAGCAGTGAAGATTGGACCTCCGAAGCTTTCTTT
j_gene: TRBJ1-2; abundance: .; d_gene: TRBD1; v_gene: TRBV6-5; CDR3aa: CASSPTGGEGNGYTF; CDR3nt: TGTGCCAGCAGTCCTACAGGGGGCGAAGGTAATGGCTACACCTTC
j_gene: TRBJ2-5; abundance: .; d_gene: .; v_gene: TRBV18; CDR3aa: CASSPGRVLQETQYF; CDR3nt: TGTGCCAGCTCACCGGGACGAGTACTTCAAGAGACCCAGTACTTC
j_gene: TRBJ2-1; abundance: .; d_gene: TRBD2; v_gene: TRBV27; CDR3aa: CASRRGTSGRGGNEQFF; CDR3nt: TGTGCCAGCAGAAGAGGGACTAGCGGGAGAGGTGGGAATGAGCAGTTCTTC
j_gene: TRBJ1-2; abundance: .; d_gene: TRBD1; v_gene: TRBV18; CDR3aa: CASSPISTAGDSLFYGYTF; CDR3nt: TGTGCCAGCTCACCAATTTCAACGGCGGGGGACAGCCTCTTCTATGGCTACACCTTC
j_gene: TRBJ2-7; abundance: .; d_gene: TRBD1; v_gene: TRBV19; CDR3aa: CASSPRQGNEQYF; CDR3nt: TGTGCCAGTAGTCCCAGACAGGGAAACGAGCAGTACTTC
j_gene: TRBJ2-5; abundance: .; d_gene: .; v_gene: TRBV2; CDR3aa: CASRVLSWETQYF; CDR3nt: TGTGCCAGCAGGGTTCTTTCGTGGGAGACCCAGTACTTC
j_gene: TRBJ1-1; abundance: .; d_gene: .; v_gene: TRBV7-3; CDR3aa: CASSLMVRTEAFF; CDR3nt: TGTGCCAGCAGCTTAATGGTTAGGACTGAAGCTTTCTTT
j_gene: TRBJ1-2; abundance: .; d_gene: .; v_gene: TRBV5-4; CDR3aa: CASSLGNGYTF; CDR3nt: TGTGCCAGCAGCTTGGGTAACGGCTACACCTTC
j_gene: TRBJ2-7; abundance: .; d_gene: TRBD1; v_gene: TRBV28; CDR3aa: CASSRLQGARPYEQYF; CDR3nt: TGTGCCAGCAGCCGACTCCAGGGGGCTAGACCCTACGAGCAGTACTTC
j_gene: TRBJ2-7; abundance: .; d_gene: TRBD1; v_gene: TRBV7-9; CDR3aa: CASSLSVGTGSYEQYF; CDR3nt: TGTGCCAGCAGCTTATCGGTTGGGACAGGATCCTACGAGCAGTACTTC
j_gene: TRBJ1-2; abundance: .; d_gene: .; v_gene: TRBV28; CDR3aa: CASSLIGDYGYTF; CDR3nt: TGTGCCAGCAGTTTAATAGGGGACTATGGCTACACCTTC
j_gene: TRBJ2-2; abundance: .; d_gene: TRBD1; v_gene: TRBV6-5; CDR3aa: CARRDRERTGELFF; CDR3nt: TGTGCCAGGCGGGACAGGGAAAGGACCGGGGAGCTGTTTTTT
j_gene: TRBJ2-7; abundance: .; d_gene: .; v_gene: TRBV1; CDR3aa: CTSSPPGLAGGEYEQYF; CDR3nt: TGCACCAGCAGCCCCCCGGGACTAGCGGGAGGGGAGTACGAGCAGTACTTC
j_gene: TRBJ1-5; abundance: once; d_gene: TRBD1; v_gene: TRBV5-1; CDR3aa: CASSQNRGGQPQHF; CDR3nt: TGCGCCAGCAGCCAAAACAGGGGCGGGCAGCCCCAGCATTTT
j_gene: TRBJ1-2; abundance: .; d_gene: .; v_gene: TRBV27; CDR3aa: CASSFGGSPNYGYTF; CDR3nt: TGTGCCAGCAGTTTCGGTGGGTCCCCTAACTATGGCTACACCTTC
j_gene: TRBJ1-2; abundance: .; d_gene: .; v_gene: TRBV2; CDR3aa: CASSEYTVINYGYTF; CDR3nt: TGTGCCAGCAGTGAATATACAGTCATAAACTATGGCTACACCTTC
j_gene: TRBJ1-4; abundance: .; d_gene: .; v_gene: TRBV6-4; CDR3aa: CASSDRLGEKLFF; CDR3nt: TGTGCCAGCAGTGACAGGCTAGGGGAAAAACTGTTTTTT
j_gene: TRBJ1-1; abundance: .; d_gene: .; v_gene: TRBV6-5; CDR3aa: CASSYNLGGTEAFF; CDR3nt: TGTGCCAGCAGTTACAACTTGGGTGGCACTGAAGCTTTCTTT
j_gene: TRBJ2-5; abundance: .; d_gene: TRBD1; v_gene: TRBV4-1; CDR3aa: CASSQERDREETQYF; CDR3nt: TGCGCCAGCAGCCAAGAAAGGGACAGGGAGGAGACCCAGTACTTC
j_gene: TRBJ2-7; abundance: .; d_gene: .; v_gene: TRBV10-1; CDR3aa: CASSESRGSVEQYF; CDR3nt: TGCGCCAGCAGTGAGTCCAGGGGCAGTGTAGAGCAGTACTTC